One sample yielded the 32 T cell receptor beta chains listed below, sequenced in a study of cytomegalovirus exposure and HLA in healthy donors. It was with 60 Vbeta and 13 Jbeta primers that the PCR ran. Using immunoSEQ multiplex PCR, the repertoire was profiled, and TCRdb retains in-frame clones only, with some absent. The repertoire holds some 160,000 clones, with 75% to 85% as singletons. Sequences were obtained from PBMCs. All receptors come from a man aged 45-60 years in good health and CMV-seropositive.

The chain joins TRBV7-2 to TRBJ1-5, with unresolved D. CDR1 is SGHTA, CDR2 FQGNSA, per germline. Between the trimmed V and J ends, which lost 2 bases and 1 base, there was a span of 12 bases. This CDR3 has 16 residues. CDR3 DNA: TGTGCCAGCAGCTTAAATGGGCGTCGAAGCAATCAGCCCCAGCATTTT. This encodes CASSLNGRRSNQPQHF. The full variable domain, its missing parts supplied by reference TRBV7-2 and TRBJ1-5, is GAGVSQSPSNKVTEKGKDVELRCDPISGHTALYWYRQSLGQGLEFLIYFQGNSAPDKSGLPSDRFSAERTGGSVSTLTIQRTQQEDSAVYLCASSLNGRRSNQPQHFGDGTRLSIL.

The chain's CDR3 is CSVEGTGGLNTEAFF. CDR3 coding DNA: TGCAGCGTTGAAGGGACAGGGGGCCTAAACACTGAAGCTTTCTTT. This chain uses TRBV29-1 with TRBJ1-1, with 11 bases matching TRBD1. V shed 1 base, J shed 2 bases, and the junction held 3 bases outside the gene matches. The CDR3 contains 15 residues. In germline, CDR1 is SQVTM, CDR2 ANQGSEA.

The CDR3 loop is CASSPGGNEQFF. DNA for the CDR3: TGTGCCAGCAGCCCGGGGGGGAATGAGCAGTTCTTC. This sequence joins TRBV5-4 and TRBJ2-1; 8 bases are shared with TRBD2. The CDR3 covers 12 residues. The germline V gene has CDR1 SGHNT and CDR2 YYREEE (reference sequence). J gave up 7 bases and V 4 bases, and 1 base lay outside the gene matches.

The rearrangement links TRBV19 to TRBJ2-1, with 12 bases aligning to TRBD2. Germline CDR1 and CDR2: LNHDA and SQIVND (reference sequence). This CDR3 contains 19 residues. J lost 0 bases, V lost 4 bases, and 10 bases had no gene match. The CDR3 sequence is CASSTRLAGASSSYNEQFF. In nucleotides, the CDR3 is TGTGCCAGTAGTACTAGACTAGCGGGAGCTTCCAGCTCCTACAATGAGCAGTTCTTC.

CDR3 loop: CASSRRLAGDNEQFF. The CDR3 DNA follows: TGTGCCAGCAGCCGACGACTAGCGGGAGACAATGAGCAGTTCTTC. The chain is built from TRBV4-2 and TRBJ2-1, with TRBD2 matching over 12 bases. The ends lost 4 bases at V and 5 bases at J; junction bases unmatched: 3. CDR1 is LGHNA and CDR2 is YNFKEQ in the germline V gene. The CDR3 covers 15 residues.

CDR3 nucleotide sequence: TGTGCCAGCAGCGTAGTGTCTAAACTAGCGGGGAACAATGAGCAGTTCTTC. Translated: CASSVVSKLAGNNEQFF. The chain uses TRBV9 and TRBJ2-1; 10 bases fit TRBD2. J was trimmed by 5 bases and V by 0 bases; bases with no gene match: 8. CDR3 length: 17 residues. Germline V gene data show CDR1 as SGDLS and CDR2 as YYNGEE.

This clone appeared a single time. The CDR3: CASSPHRGTVNYGYTF. CDR3 in DNA: TGTGCCAGCAGTCCTCACAGGGGGACAGTAAACTATGGCTACACCTTC. This rearrangement joins TRBV28 to TRBJ1-2; TRBD1 agrees at 8 bases. Germline lookup yields CDR1 MDHEN and CDR2 SYDVKM. The CDR3 has 16 residues. Trimming removed 5 bases from V and 2 bases from J; junction bases left unmatched: 10.

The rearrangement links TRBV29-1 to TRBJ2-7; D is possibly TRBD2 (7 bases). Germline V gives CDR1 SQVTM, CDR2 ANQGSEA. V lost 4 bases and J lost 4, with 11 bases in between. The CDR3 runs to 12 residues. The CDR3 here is CSVVGGGYEQYF. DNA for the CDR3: TGCAGCGTTGTAGGGGGGGGATACGAGCAGTACTTC.

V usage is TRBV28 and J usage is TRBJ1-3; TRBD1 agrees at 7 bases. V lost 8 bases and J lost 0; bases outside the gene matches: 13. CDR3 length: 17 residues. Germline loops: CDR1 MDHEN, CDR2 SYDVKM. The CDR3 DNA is TGTGCCAGCTTAAGTCAGGGGGGTTTCTTCTCTGGAAACACCATATATTTT. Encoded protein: CASLSQGGFFSGNTIYF.

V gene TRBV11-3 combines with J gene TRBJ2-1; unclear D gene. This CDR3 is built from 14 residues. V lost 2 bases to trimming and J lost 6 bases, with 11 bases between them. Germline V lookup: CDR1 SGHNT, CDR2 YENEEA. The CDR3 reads CASSLLGQINEQFF. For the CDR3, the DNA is TGTGCCAGCAGCTTACTAGGCCAAATCAATGAGCAGTTCTTC.

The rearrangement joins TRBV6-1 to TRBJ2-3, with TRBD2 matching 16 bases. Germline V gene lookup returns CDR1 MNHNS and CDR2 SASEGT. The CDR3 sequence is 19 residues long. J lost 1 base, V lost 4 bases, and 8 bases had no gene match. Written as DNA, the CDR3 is TGTGCCAGCAGTGTCGGGACTAGCGGGGGGGCCGTGGGCACAGATACGCAGTATTTT. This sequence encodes CASSVGTSGGAVGTDTQYF.

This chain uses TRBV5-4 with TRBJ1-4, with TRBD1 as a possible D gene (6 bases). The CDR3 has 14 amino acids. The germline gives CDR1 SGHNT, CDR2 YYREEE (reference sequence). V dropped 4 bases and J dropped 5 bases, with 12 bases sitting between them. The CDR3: CASSITGLNEKLFF. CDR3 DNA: TGTGCCAGCAGCATAACAGGGTTAAATGAAAAACTGTTTTTT.

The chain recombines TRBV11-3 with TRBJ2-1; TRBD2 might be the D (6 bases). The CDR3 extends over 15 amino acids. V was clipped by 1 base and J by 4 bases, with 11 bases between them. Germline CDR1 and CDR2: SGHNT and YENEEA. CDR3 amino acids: CASSLAGGGYNEQFF. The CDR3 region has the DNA TGTGCCAGCAGCTTAGCCGGGGGAGGTTACAATGAGCAGTTCTTC.

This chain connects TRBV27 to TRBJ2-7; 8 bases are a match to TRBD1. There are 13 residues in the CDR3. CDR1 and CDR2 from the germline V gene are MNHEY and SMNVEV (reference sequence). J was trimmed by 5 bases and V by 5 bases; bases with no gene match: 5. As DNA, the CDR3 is TGTGCCAGCAGTCGGACAGGGAGCCACGAGCAGTACTTC. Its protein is CASSRTGSHEQYF.

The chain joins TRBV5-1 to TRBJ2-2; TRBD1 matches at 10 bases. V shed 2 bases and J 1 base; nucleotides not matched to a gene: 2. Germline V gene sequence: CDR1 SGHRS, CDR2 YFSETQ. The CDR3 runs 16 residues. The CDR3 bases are TGCGCCAGCAGCTTCCGGACAGGGGGGAACACCGGGGAGCTGTTTTTT. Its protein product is CASSFRTGGNTGELFF.

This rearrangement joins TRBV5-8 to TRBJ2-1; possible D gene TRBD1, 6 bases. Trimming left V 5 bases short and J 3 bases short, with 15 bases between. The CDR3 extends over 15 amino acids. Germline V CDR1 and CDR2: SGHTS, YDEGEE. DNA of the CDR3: TGTGCCAGCAGTATACAGGGTTCCGTCTACAATGAGCAGTTCTTC. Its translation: CASSIQGSVYNEQFF. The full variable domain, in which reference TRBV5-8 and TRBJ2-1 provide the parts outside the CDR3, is EAGVTQSPTHLIKTRGQQATLRCSPISGHTSVYWYQQALGLGLQFLLWYDEGEERNRGNFPPRFSGRQFPNYSSELNVNALELEDSALYLCASSIQGSVYNEQFFGPGTRLTVL.

CDR3 bases: TGTGCCAGCAGCTTGGATACGGGGGGTTATTCACCCCTCCACTTT. Encoded protein: CASSLDTGGYSPLHF. V usage is TRBV5-6 and J usage is TRBJ1-6; D is possibly TRBD1 (5 bases). V lost 0 bases to trimming and J lost 8 bases, with 12 bases between them. Germline V CDR1 and CDR2: SGHDT, YYEEEE. The CDR3 length is 15 residues.

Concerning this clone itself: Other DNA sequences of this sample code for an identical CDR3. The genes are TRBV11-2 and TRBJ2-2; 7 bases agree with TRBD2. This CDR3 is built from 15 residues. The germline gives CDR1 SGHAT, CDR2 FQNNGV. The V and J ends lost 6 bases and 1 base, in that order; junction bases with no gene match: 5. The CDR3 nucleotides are TGTGCCAGCAGTCCCTGGACTAGGAACACCGGGGAGCTGTTTTTT. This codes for CASSPWTRNTGELFF.

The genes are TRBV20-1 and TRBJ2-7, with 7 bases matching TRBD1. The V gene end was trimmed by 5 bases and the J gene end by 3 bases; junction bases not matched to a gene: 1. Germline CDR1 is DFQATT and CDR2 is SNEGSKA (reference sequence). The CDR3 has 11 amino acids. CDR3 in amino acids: CSAGDSYEQYF. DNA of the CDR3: TGCAGTGCTGGGGACAGCTACGAGCAGTACTTC.

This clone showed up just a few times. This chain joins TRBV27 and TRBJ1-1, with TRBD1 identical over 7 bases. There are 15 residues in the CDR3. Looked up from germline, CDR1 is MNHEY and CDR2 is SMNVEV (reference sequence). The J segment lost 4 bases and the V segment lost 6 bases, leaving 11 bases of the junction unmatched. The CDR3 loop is CASSPQGGRVTEAFF. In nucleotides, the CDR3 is TGTGCCAGCAGCCCCCAGGGGGGCCGGGTCACTGAAGCTTTCTTT.

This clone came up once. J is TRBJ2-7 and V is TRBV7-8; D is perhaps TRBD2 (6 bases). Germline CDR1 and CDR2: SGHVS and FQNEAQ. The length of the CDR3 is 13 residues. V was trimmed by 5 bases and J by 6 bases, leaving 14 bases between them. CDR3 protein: CASSAGSSVEQYV. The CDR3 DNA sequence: TGTGCCAGCAGCGCTGGGTCTAGCGTCGAGCAGTACGTC.

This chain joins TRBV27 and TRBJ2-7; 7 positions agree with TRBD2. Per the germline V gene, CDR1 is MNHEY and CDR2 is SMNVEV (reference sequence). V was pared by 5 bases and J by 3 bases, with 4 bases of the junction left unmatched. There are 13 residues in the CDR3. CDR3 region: CASSTRTSYEQYF. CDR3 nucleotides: TGTGCCAGCAGTACCCGGACTAGCTACGAGCAGTACTTC.

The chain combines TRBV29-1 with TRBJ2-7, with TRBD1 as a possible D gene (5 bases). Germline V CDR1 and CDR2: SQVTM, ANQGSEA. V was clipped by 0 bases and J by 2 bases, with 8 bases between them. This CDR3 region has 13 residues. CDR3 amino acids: CSVEEAGTYEQYF. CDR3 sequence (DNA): TGCAGCGTTGAAGAGGCAGGGACCTACGAGCAGTACTTC.

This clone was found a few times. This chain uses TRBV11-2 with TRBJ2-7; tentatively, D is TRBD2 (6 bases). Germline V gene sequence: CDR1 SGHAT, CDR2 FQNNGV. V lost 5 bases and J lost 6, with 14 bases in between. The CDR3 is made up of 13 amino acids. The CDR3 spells CASSPLGTLEQYV. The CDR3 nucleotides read TGTGCCAGCAGCCCTCTCGGGACTCTCGAGCAGTACGTC.

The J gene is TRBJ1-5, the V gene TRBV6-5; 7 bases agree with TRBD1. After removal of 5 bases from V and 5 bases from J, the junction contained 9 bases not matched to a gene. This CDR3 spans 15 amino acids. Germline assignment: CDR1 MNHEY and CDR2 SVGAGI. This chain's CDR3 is CASSHRQGRDQPQHF. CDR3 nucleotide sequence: TGTGCCAGCAGTCACCGACAGGGTAGGGATCAGCCCCAGCATTTT.

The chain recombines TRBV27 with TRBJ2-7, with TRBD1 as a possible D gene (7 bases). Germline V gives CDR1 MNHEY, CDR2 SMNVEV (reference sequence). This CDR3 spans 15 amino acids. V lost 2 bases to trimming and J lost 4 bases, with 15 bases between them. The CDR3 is CASSLPGGQSYEQYV. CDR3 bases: TGTGCCAGCAGTTTACCCGGGGGACAGAGTTACGAGCAGTACGTC.

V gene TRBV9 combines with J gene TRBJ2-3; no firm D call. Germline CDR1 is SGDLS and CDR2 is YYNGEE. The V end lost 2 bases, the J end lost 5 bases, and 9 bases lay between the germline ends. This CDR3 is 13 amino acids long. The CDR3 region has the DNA TGTGCCAGCAGCGTGGCCACGGGAGATACGCAGTATTTT. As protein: CASSVATGDTQYF.

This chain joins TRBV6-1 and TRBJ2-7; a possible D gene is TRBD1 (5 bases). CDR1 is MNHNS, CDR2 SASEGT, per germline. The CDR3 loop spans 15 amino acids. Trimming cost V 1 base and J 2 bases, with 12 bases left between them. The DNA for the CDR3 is TGTGCCAGCAGTGAAGTTGGGGCAGGCGCCTACGAGCAGTACTTC. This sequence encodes CASSEVGAGAYEQYF.

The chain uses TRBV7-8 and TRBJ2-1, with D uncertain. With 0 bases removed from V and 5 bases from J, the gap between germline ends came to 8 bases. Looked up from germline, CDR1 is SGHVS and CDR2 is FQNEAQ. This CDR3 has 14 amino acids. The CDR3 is CASSLARSDNEQFF. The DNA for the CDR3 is TGTGCCAGCAGCTTAGCGCGTAGTGACAATGAGCAGTTCTTC.

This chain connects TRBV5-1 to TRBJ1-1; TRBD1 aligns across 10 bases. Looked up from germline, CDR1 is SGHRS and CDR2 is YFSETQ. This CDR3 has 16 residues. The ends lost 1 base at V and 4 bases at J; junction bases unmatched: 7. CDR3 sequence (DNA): TGCGCCAGCAGCTTGTTCGGACAGGGGGTGACCACTGAAGCTTTCTTT. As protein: CASSLFGQGVTTEAFF.

The CDR3 DNA reads TGCAGCTTCCGTCCCGGACAGTCCTACAATGAGCAGTTCTTC. Its protein product is CSFRPGQSYNEQFF. The chain is built from TRBV29-1 and TRBJ2-1; D might be TRBD1 (6 bases). Germline assignment: CDR1 SQVTM and CDR2 ANQGSEA. This CDR3 is built from 14 residues. V was cut by 8 bases and J by 1 base, with 15 bases left in between.

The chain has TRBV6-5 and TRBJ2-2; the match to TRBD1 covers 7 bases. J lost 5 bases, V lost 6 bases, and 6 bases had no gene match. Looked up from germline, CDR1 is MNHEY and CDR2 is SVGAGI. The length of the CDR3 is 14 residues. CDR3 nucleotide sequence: TGTGCCAGCAGACGACAGGGTGGGACCGGGGAGCTGTTTTTT. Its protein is CASRRQGGTGELFF.